This T cell receptor beta chain is drawn from a study of neurological immune-mediated disorders. This clonotype has a count of ten or more. TCRdb ran MiXCR on the 5' RACE reads and lists one entry per CDR3 protein. The table shows 70,000 to 90,000 distinct CDR3 sequences, with 4% to 6% occurring only once. This TCR came from a woman aged 25 to 39 with multiple sclerosis. The sequenced material came from PBMCs.

CDR3 residues: CSARGGQTYEQYF. The CDR3 region has the DNA TGCAGTGCTAGAGGGGGACAGACCTACGAGCAGTACTTC. The chain carries TRBV20-1 and TRBJ2-7, with 7 positions matching TRBD1. Germline CDR1 DFQATT, CDR2 SNEGSKA (reference sequence). This CDR3 has 13 amino acids. The V and J ends lost 1 base and 2 bases, in that order; junction bases with no gene match: 2.